The 8 T cell receptor beta chains listed next were all sequenced from one sample in a study of OX40 agonist ivuxolimab in advanced cancers. TCRdb keeps only in-frame clones here, not all; method: immunoSEQ multiplex PCR. The sample consists of around 80,000 clones, approximately 90% of them appearing once. The specimen was CD4+ or CD8+ T cells sorted from blood, collected in a trial of the OX40 agonist ivuxolimab. The receptors shown here come from an adult with an advanced solid tumor such as melanoma, head and neck, liver or kidney cancer.

The V and J genes are TRBV19 and TRBJ2-1, with TRBD2 matching 10 bases. Trimming took 8 bases from V and 0 from J; bases not matched to a gene: 7. The CDR3 runs to 16 residues. The germline V gene has CDR1 LNHDA and CDR2 SQIVND (reference sequence). CDR3 loop: CASSLKRGGSYNEQFF. As DNA, the CDR3 is TGTGCCAGTTCTCTCAAGCGGGGGGGCTCCTACAATGAGCAGTTCTTC.

The chain combines TRBV10-3 with TRBJ2-2, with 10 bases aligning to TRBD2. Germline V gene lookup returns CDR1 ENHRY and CDR2 SYGVKD. V lost 7 bases and J lost 0; bases outside the gene matches: 5. The CDR3 covers 16 residues. This CDR3 is CAIKSAGGTNTGELFF. CDR3 in DNA: TGTGCCATCAAATCAGCGGGGGGGACGAACACCGGGGAGCTGTTTTTT.

The rearrangement uses TRBV4-1 and TRBJ2-5; D possibly corresponds to TRBD2 (7 bases). The CDR3 is 13 residues long. V gave up 8 bases and J gave up 5 bases, with 15 bases separating them. CDR1 and CDR2 from the germline V gene are MGHRA and YSYEKL. The CDR3 reads CASGGGGGETQYF. As DNA, the CDR3 is TGCGCCAGCGGCGGAGGGGGAGGGGAGACCCAGTACTTC.

The chain employs TRBV7-2 and TRBJ1-3; 7 bases line up with TRBD1. V dropped 4 bases and J dropped 4; count of bases not matched to a gene: 7. Germline V gene lookup returns CDR1 SGHTA and CDR2 FQGNSA. There are 15 residues in the CDR3. CDR3 amino acids: CASSSQTGYGNTIYF. The CDR3 DNA follows: TGTGCCAGCAGCTCGCAGACAGGGTACGGAAACACCATATATTTT.

In DNA, the CDR3 is TGTGCCATCAGTGCCGGGACTAGCGGGGGGGCTTGGACAGATACGCAGTATTTT. It yields the protein CAISAGTSGGAWTDTQYF. This chain links TRBV10-3 with TRBJ2-3; 16 bases align to TRBD2. The germline V gene has CDR1 ENHRY and CDR2 SYGVKD. The ends lost 4 bases at V and 3 bases at J; junction bases unmatched: 7. The CDR3 contains 18 residues.

The chain combines TRBV30 with TRBJ1-1; 8 nucleotides line up with TRBD1. With 7 bases clipped from V and 5 bases from J, the junction kept 9 bases outside the gene matches. The germline V gene encodes CDR1 GTSNPN and CDR2 SVGIG (reference sequence). CDR3 size: 13 residues. The CDR3 bases are TGTGCCTTTGACAGGGGAGGGGGAACTGAAGCTTTCTTT. Translated, it gives CAFDRGGGTEAFF.

This clone was picked up a small number of times. The chain joins TRBV29-1 to TRBJ1-1; no firm D call. The CDR3 is 10 residues long. Trimming took off 7 bases at V and 2 bases at J, with 5 bases between the two ends. Germline CDR1 SQVTM, CDR2 ANQGSEA. The CDR3 sequence is CSAGNTEAFF. The DNA for the CDR3 is TGCAGCGCTGGCAACACTGAAGCTTTCTTT. Complete variable domain (other parts from reference TRBV29-1 and TRBJ1-1): SAVISQKPSRDICQRGTSLTIQCQVDSQVTMMFWYRQQPGQSLTLIATANQGSEATYESGFVIDKFPISRPNLTFSTLTVSNMSPEDSSIYLCSAGNTEAFFGQGTRLTVV.

The V gene is TRBV19, the J gene TRBJ1-3; 7 nucleotides agree with TRBD1. The CDR3 is 17 residues long. The V gene end was trimmed by 5 bases and the J gene end by 0 bases; junction bases not matched to a gene: 10. The germline V gene encodes CDR1 LNHDA and CDR2 SQIVND (reference sequence). The DNA of the CDR3 is TGTGCCAGTAGTGTCGGATCAGGGGGGGACTCTGGAAACACCATATATTTT. Encoded protein: CASSVGSGGDSGNTIYF.